The clone carrying this TCR beta chain has at least ten counts. Antigen: not known. Expressed TCRB transcripts got sequenced, as all isolated RNA was reverse transcribed. This table comes from immunoSEQ multiplex PCR, and its TCRdb copy is limited to in-frame clones, with some not included. The repertoire consists of around 140,000 clones, with around 10% occurring once and the leading ten covering around 0.79%. The sample is drawn from a study of beta chain features in type 1 diabetes. Study at large: Age, gender, cell numbers and subset yield matched between patients and controls.

Whole-study results and caveats: Researchers report that Type 1 diabetes patients had moderately but significantly shorter TCRB CDR3s across all four CD4+ subsets.

This sequence was found in a man younger than 40 with type 1 diabetes. Input material: central memory CD4+ T cells from blood.

This CDR3 is CSVEDPVGQSTDTQYF. CDR3 bases: TGCAGCGTTGAAGATCCAGTGGGCCAGAGCACAGATACGCAGTATTTT. The chain recombines TRBV29-1 with TRBJ2-3; D remains unclear. CDR1 is SQVTM, CDR2 ANQGSEA, per germline. There are 16 residues in the CDR3. Trimming pared 0 bases from V and 0 bases from J, leaving 13 bases between.